Sequencing of this TCR beta chain was carried out in a study of spatial heterogeneity in lung cancer. Across the whole study: The library had UMIs, and each TCR and UMI pair averaged more than ten raw reads.

Unique molecular identifiers tagged every individual TCR cDNA molecule. TCRdb processed the 5' RACE reads anew with MiXCR; each CDR3 protein has one entry. The data contain 48,000 or so distinct CDR3 sequences, roughly 5% of them seen just once; the ten biggest clones take up 11%. The CDR3 spans 15 residues. Time point noted: sample taken at primary tumor resection. In its sample, this clonotype was seen many times. Specimen: PBMCs, collected at surgery. This chain joins TRBV3-2 and TRBJ2-7; the table calls TRBD2, which could not be checked here. TRBV3-2 is listed as a pseudogene. This TCR was sampled from a male donor with early-stage non-small cell lung cancer. CDR3 nucleotide sequence: TGTGCCAGCAGCCCTTGGACTAGCGGGGACTACGAGCAGTACTTC. Translation: CASSPWTSGDYEQYF.